The clone carrying this T cell receptor (beta chain) came up a few times. The antigen is undetermined. The data were taken from a study of early T cells in non-severe SARS-CoV-2 infection. Background on the study: From unsorted whole blood, bulk RNA was sequenced, and the chains remained unpaired.

Findings and limits, study-wide: There was a bias toward anti-spike CD8 responses in VDJdb matching, which missed private and CD4 specificities.

Individual cDNA molecules carried attached unique molecular identifiers. From the 5' RACE reads, TCRdb called clonotypes with MiXCR, one entry per CDR3 protein. Counted here are 70,000 to 90,000 distinct CDR3 sequences, about 16% occurring once; the ten biggest clones make up around 12%. The sequence came from an adult who was a healthcare worker with PCR-confirmed SARS-CoV-2 infection or an uninfected control (not recorded which). The sample taken for sequencing was whole blood.

The DNA for the CDR3 is TGTGCCAGCACTTCCGTAACACGGCAGAAGAACACTGAAGCTTTCTTT. Its protein product is CASTSVTRQKNTEAFF. V gene TRBV11-2 combines with J gene TRBJ1-1; D not certain. CDR3 length equals 16 residues. The germline CDR1 and CDR2 sequences are SGHAT and FQNNGV. V dropped 7 bases and J dropped 1 base, with 19 bases sitting between them.